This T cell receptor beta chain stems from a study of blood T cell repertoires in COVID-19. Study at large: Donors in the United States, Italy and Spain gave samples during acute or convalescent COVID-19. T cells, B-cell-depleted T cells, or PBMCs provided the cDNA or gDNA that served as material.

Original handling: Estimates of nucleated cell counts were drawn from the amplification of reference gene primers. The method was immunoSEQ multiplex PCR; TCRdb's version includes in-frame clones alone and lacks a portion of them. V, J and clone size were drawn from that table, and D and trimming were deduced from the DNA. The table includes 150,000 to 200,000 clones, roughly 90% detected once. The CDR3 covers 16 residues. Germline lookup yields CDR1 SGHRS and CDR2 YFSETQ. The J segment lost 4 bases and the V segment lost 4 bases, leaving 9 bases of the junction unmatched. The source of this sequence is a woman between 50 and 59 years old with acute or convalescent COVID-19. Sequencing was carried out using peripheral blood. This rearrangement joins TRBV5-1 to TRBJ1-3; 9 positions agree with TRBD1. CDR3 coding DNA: TGCGCCAGCAGCCCAGCGGGACAGGGCTCCGGAAACACCATATATTTT. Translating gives CASSPAGQGSGNTIYF.